This T cell receptor (beta chain) originates from a study of blood T cell repertoires in COVID-19. Study as a whole: Researchers got acute and convalescent COVID-19 samples from the United States, Italy and Spain.

Clones were sequenced by immunoSEQ multiplex PCR, and TCRdb holds only the in-frame ones, with some missing. This repertoire shows over 90,000 clones, around 90% found once; its top ten account for around 3.1%. In germline, CDR1 is SGHAT, CDR2 FQNNGV. Trimming cost V 1 base and J 3 bases, with 7 bases left between them. CDR3 length: 14 residues. The clonotype originates from a man in his fifties or sixties in a cohort sampled during active COVID-19. Sequencing was done on a sample of peripheral blood. The chain is built from TRBV11-2 and TRBJ1-3; no reliable D call. This CDR3 is CASSLVSGGNTIYF. CDR3 sequence (DNA): TGTGCCAGCAGCTTAGTTTCCGGTGGAAACACCATATATTTT. The entire variable domain, with the rest obtained from reference TRBV11-2 and TRBJ1-3, is as follows: EAGVAQSPRYKIIEKRQSVAFWCNPISGHATLYWYQQILGQGPKLLIQFQNNGVVDDSQLPKDRFSAERLKGVDSTLKIQPAKLEDSAVYLCASSLVSGGNTIYFGEGSWLTVV.